One and the same sample provided the 18 T cell receptor beta chains below, sequenced in a study of cytomegalovirus exposure and HLA in healthy donors. PCR primers comprised 60 Vbeta and 13 Jbeta primers. Only in-frame clones appear in the TCRdb table, and some are missing; sequencing was by immunoSEQ multiplex PCR. The sample comprises 93,000 or so clones, just under 85% of which are singletons, and roughly 5.5% rests with the top ten. What was sequenced was PBMCs. These receptors were collected from a woman under 30 in good health and CMV-seropositive.

The V gene is TRBV6-5, the J gene TRBJ1-1; 9 bases are shared with TRBD1. CDR3 length: 14 amino acids. In germline, CDR1 is MNHEY, CDR2 SVGAGI. Trimming took 5 bases from V and 4 from J; bases not matched to a gene: 5. Here the CDR3 DNA reads TGTGCCAGCAGTAACAGACAGGGGGGCACTGAAGCTTTCTTT. It translates to CASSNRQGGTEAFF.

The V call is TRBV5-4, the J call TRBJ1-2; D gene unclear. The germline V gene encodes CDR1 SGHNT and CDR2 YYREEE (reference sequence). With 4 bases removed from V and 1 base from J, the gap between germline ends came to 8 bases. The length of the CDR3 is 13 residues. This chain's CDR3 is CASSGEYNYGYTF. The DNA of the CDR3 is TGTGCCAGCAGCGGAGAGTATAACTATGGCTACACCTTC.

The chain carries TRBV11-3 and TRBJ2-1; no clear D. Trimming stripped 5 bases from V and 5 bases from J, with 4 bases between. CDR3 size: 11 residues. In germline, CDR1 is SGHNT, CDR2 YENEEA. The CDR3, as DNA: TGTGCCAGCAGCCTTAACAATGAGCAGTTCTTC. Encoded protein: CASSLNNEQFF.

This chain links TRBV7-9 with TRBJ2-1; D ambiguous. Trimming removed 5 bases at V and 8 bases at J, with 10 bases between. The CDR3 has 12 residues. Germline V gene lookup returns CDR1 SEHNR and CDR2 FQNEAQ (reference sequence). CDR3 region: CASSANSDEQFF. The CDR3 nucleotides are TGTGCCAGCAGCGCAAACAGTGATGAGCAGTTCTTC.

This sequence joins TRBV27 and TRBJ2-7; D not resolved. Germline assignment: CDR1 MNHEY and CDR2 SMNVEV (reference sequence). The V end was cut by 1 base, the J end by 3 bases, with 7 bases between. The CDR3 runs 13 residues. CDR3 nucleotides: TGTGCCAGCAGTTTATTTGGCGGCTACGAGCAGTACTTC. It encodes CASSLFGGYEQYF.

J is TRBJ1-1 and V is TRBV27; D may be TRBD1 (5 bases). This CDR3 is 15 amino acids long. V was clipped by 5 bases and J by 0 bases, with 13 bases between them. Germline-derived CDR1 and CDR2 are MNHEY and SMNVEV (reference sequence). The CDR3 sequence: CASSPDSGMNTEAFF. DNA for the CDR3: TGTGCCAGCAGTCCAGACAGTGGTATGAACACTGAAGCTTTCTTT.

CDR3 nucleotide sequence: TGTGCCAGCAGTTTATTCGGGACAGGGCTTCGCGAGCAGTACTTC. It yields the protein CASSLFGTGLREQYF. V is TRBV28 and J is TRBJ2-7, with 9 bases aligning to TRBD1. Trimming cost V 1 base and J 6 bases; bases outside gene matches: 7. The CDR3 has 15 residues. The germline V gene has CDR1 MDHEN and CDR2 SYDVKM.

The chain employs TRBV11-2 and TRBJ2-7; D perhaps matches TRBD2 (5 bases). Germline-derived CDR1 and CDR2 are SGHAT and FQNNGV. This CDR3 is 14 amino acids long. V lost 4 bases to trimming and J lost 3 bases, with 13 bases between them. The CDR3: CASSSQSGDYEQYF. The CDR3 DNA reads TGTGCCAGCAGCTCGCAGTCCGGGGACTACGAGCAGTACTTC.

This clone was recorded a few times. This chain connects TRBV30 to TRBJ2-5; 7 positions agree with TRBD2. The germline V gene encodes CDR1 GTSNPN and CDR2 SVGIG (reference sequence). Unmatched junction bases numbered 4, after V lost 1 base and J lost 2 bases. The CDR3 has 14 residues. The CDR3 DNA sequence: TGTGCCTGGAGTGGGGGGGGAATACAAGAGACCCAGTACTTC. Its translation is CAWSGGGIQETQYF.

The chain uses TRBV6-5 and TRBJ2-1, with 9 bases identical to TRBD1. V shed 6 bases, J shed 6 bases, and the junction held 3 bases outside the gene matches. This CDR3 spans 13 amino acids. The germline CDR1 and CDR2 sequences are MNHEY and SVGAGI. CDR3: CASRDRGGNEQFF. DNA of the CDR3: TGTGCCAGCAGGGACAGGGGAGGCAATGAGCAGTTCTTC.

The J gene is TRBJ1-1, the V gene TRBV6-5; no reliable D call. The germline CDR1 and CDR2 sequences are MNHEY and SVGAGI. V gave up 7 bases and J gave up 1 base, with 10 bases separating them. This CDR3 is 13 amino acids long. The CDR3 loop reads CASTLAGNTEAFF. The CDR3 DNA reads as TGTGCCAGCACCCTAGCGGGGAACACTGAAGCTTTCTTT.

J is TRBJ2-3 and V is TRBV4-2; 14 positions match TRBD2. V shed 1 base and J 0 bases; nucleotides not matched to a gene: 3. This CDR3 comprises 18 residues. Germline CDR1 LGHNA, CDR2 YNFKEQ. CDR3 loop: CASSQAGLAGASTDTQYF. In nucleotides, the CDR3 is TGTGCCAGCAGCCAAGCGGGACTAGCGGGGGCGAGCACAGATACGCAGTATTTT.

The chain is built from TRBV6-1 and TRBJ1-3, with 7 bases lining up with TRBD1. V gave up 6 bases and J gave up 4 bases; unmatched junction bases: 6. This CDR3 region has 14 residues. Germline assignment: CDR1 MNHNS and CDR2 SASEGT. This chain's CDR3 is CASRNRDSGNTIYF. CDR3 nucleotides: TGTGCCAGCAGGAATCGGGACAGCGGAAACACCATATATTTT.

The V call is TRBV5-6, the J call TRBJ2-3, with D possibly being TRBD2 (6 bases). The CDR3 has 13 residues. Germline-derived CDR1 and CDR2 are SGHDT and YYEEEE. V was cut by 6 bases and J by 7 bases, with 15 bases left in between. The CDR3 spells CASTMGRTNTQYF. CDR3 coding DNA: TGTGCCAGCACCATGGGGAGGACTAATACGCAGTATTTT.

J is TRBJ1-3 and V is TRBV7-9, with D tentatively TRBD1 (5 bases). V lost 1 base and J 0 bases, leaving 13 bases between the germline ends. Germline V gene sequence: CDR1 SEHNR, CDR2 FQNEAQ (reference sequence). The CDR3 totals 17 residues. CDR3 sequence reads: CASSLGWGRYSGNTIYF. CDR3 DNA sequence: TGTGCCAGCAGCTTAGGTTGGGGCAGATACTCTGGAAACACCATATATTTT.

This sequence joins TRBV19 and TRBJ1-5, with TRBD1 matching 7 bases. With 4 bases clipped from V and 5 bases from J, the junction kept 8 bases outside the gene matches. Looked up from germline, CDR1 is LNHDA and CDR2 is SQIVND (reference sequence). The length of the CDR3 is 15 residues. CDR3 DNA: TGTGCCAGTAGTAAGACGGGACAGCTAGATCAGCCCCAGCATTTT. Translated, it gives CASSKTGQLDQPQHF. The full variable domain, with the rest looked up from reference TRBV19 and TRBJ1-5, is DGGITQSPKYLFRKEGQNVTLSCEQNLNHDAMYWYRQDPGQGLRLIYYSQIVNDFQKGDIAEGYSVSREKKESFPLTVTSAQKNPTAFYLCASSKTGQLDQPQHFGDGTRLSIL.

The chain employs TRBV28 and TRBJ1-5; D remains ambiguous. Trimming left V 5 bases short and J 5 bases short, with 13 bases between. The CDR3 loop spans 14 amino acids. In germline, CDR1 is MDHEN, CDR2 SYDVKM. The CDR3 DNA sequence: TGTGCCAGCAGTCTTCCCAGGTGGGATCAGCCCCAGCATTTT. As protein: CASSLPRWDQPQHF. Together with reference TRBV28 and TRBJ1-5, the CDR3 gives the full variable domain: DVKVTQSSRYLVKRTGEKVFLECVQDMDHENMFWYRQDPGLGLRLIYFSYDVKMKEKGDIPEGYSVSREKKERFSLILESASTNQTSMYLCASSLPRWDQPQHFGDGTRLSIL.

V and J are TRBV25-1 and TRBJ2-1; 7 bases match TRBD1. Germline lookup yields CDR1 MGHDK and CDR2 SYGVNS. The CDR3 extends over 16 amino acids. Trimming took 4 bases from V and 4 from J; bases not matched to a gene: 10. Here the CDR3 DNA reads TGTGCCAGCAGTGGTACAGGGGAAAGACTATACAATGAGCAGTTCTTC. This sequence encodes CASSGTGERLYNEQFF.